This TCR beta chain came from a study of human T cells and chemical hapten exposure. The study's findings and limits: Every donor had alopecia, and their immune response may therefore differ from healthy people's.

Sample time point: patch test 2, 6 weeks after DPC sensitization. Treatment noted: therapeutic diphenylcyclopropenone sensitization with weekly scalp DPC. Each CDR3 protein gets one entry after TCRdb re-called the RACE reads with MiXCR. The sample gives around 69,000 distinct CDR3 sequences, 8.5% of which show up once; around 3.6% is in the top ten. Trimming shortened V by 6 bases and J by 0 bases, and 15 bases separated the two germline ends. This CDR3 has 16 amino acids. This clonotype was observed a few times. Its target is not known. The receptor's source is a woman aged 50 to 60 with alopecia areata. Some clones in this sample may be carry-over from other donors' samples. V and J are TRBV12-3 or TRBV12-4 and TRBJ1-3; D is unclear. This material consisted of whole blood, taken in connection with sensitization to the hapten diphenylcyclopropenone (DPC). The CDR3 nucleotides are TGTGCCAGCAGGGGTCTGTGGGCGAGCTCTGGAAACACCATATATTTT. Translating gives CASRGLWASSGNTIYF.